These 20 T cell receptor beta chains were all obtained from the same sample, sequenced in a study of blood T cell repertoires in COVID-19. Only in-frame clones appear in the TCRdb table, and some are missing; sequencing was by immunoSEQ multiplex PCR. The repertoire holds over 200,000 clones, with roughly 88% as singletons. Sequencing used peripheral blood. These receptors were collected from a man aged 30-40 years who had recovered from COVID-19.

The chain carries TRBV9 and TRBJ2-2; D possibly corresponds to TRBD2 (5 bases). The germline gives CDR1 SGDLS, CDR2 YYNGEE. V dropped 4 bases and J dropped 5 bases, with 15 bases sitting between them. The CDR3 consists of 15 residues. CDR3 nucleotide sequence: TGTGCCAGCAGCCTGACCATTGGGGAGACCGGGGAGCTGTTTTTT. This encodes CASSLTIGETGELFF.

The chain combines TRBV21-1 with TRBJ1-5; the D call in the table, TRBD1, was not verified against the DNA. TRBV21-1 is reported as a pseudogene. The CDR3 has 15 amino acids. The CDR3 bases are TGTGCCAGCAGCAAAGGTGGACAGCGGTATCAGCCCCAGCATTTT. It codes for CASSKGGQRYQPQHF.

The chain employs TRBV6-5 and TRBJ1-2; unclear D gene. The V end lost 5 bases, the J end lost 2 bases, and 15 bases lay between the germline ends. CDR1 and CDR2 (germline): MNHEY, SVGAGI. The CDR3 extends over 15 amino acids. The CDR3 loop reads CASSLSPPENYGYTF. The CDR3 nucleotides are TGTGCCAGCAGTCTCTCTCCCCCTGAGAACTATGGCTACACCTTC.

There are a few counts of this clone. The genes are TRBV7-9 and TRBJ1-2; D not certain. The CDR3 is made up of 13 amino acids. Per germline, CDR1 SEHNR and CDR2 FQNEAQ (reference sequence). Trimming left V 10 bases short and J 8 bases short, with 20 bases between. CDR3 region: CANQKQNLRGYTF. For the CDR3, the DNA is TGTGCCAACCAAAAACAGAACCTCAGGGGCTACACCTTC. Full variable domain (remainder filled in from reference TRBV7-9 and TRBJ1-2): DTGVSQNPRHKITKRGQNVTFRCDPISEHNRLYWYRQTLGQGPEFLTYFQNEAQLEKSRLLSDRFSAERPKGSFSTLEIQRTEQGDSAMYLCANQKQNLRGYTFGSGTRLTVV.

The genes are TRBV11-3 and TRBJ2-3, with a tentative D call TRBD1 (6 bases). Trimming shortened V by 4 bases and J by 0 bases, and 11 bases separated the two germline ends. Per the germline V gene, CDR1 is SGHNT and CDR2 is YENEEA. The CDR3 is made up of 15 amino acids. This chain's CDR3 is CASSSQGYSTDTQYF. CDR3 nucleotide sequence: TGTGCCAGCAGCTCACAGGGATATAGCACAGATACGCAGTATTTT.

The chain joins TRBV6-5 to TRBJ1-2; D is unclear. The V gene lost 2 bases and the J gene lost 2 bases, with 6 bases spanning the gap. From germline, CDR1 is MNHEY and CDR2 SVGAGI. This CDR3 region has 13 residues. The CDR3 DNA follows: TGTGCCAGCAGTTACAAGACAAACTATGGCTACACCTTC. It translates to CASSYKTNYGYTF.

The chain joins TRBV19 to TRBJ2-1; D is possibly TRBD1 (5 bases). The germline V gene encodes CDR1 LNHDA and CDR2 SQIVND (reference sequence). Trimming stripped 1 base from V and 6 bases from J, with 16 bases between. The CDR3 runs to 16 residues. For the CDR3, the DNA is TGTGCCAGTAGTATAGGACCAGGGCCTTCAATCAATGAGCAGTTCTTC. Amino acid sequence: CASSIGPGPSINEQFF.

This clone was recorded once. The rearrangement uses TRBV6-5 and TRBJ1-1; maybe TRBD1 (5 bases). Looked up from germline, CDR1 is MNHEY and CDR2 is SVGAGI. The CDR3 is made up of 13 amino acids. The V end was cut by 6 bases, the J end by 5 bases, with 13 bases between. Here the CDR3 DNA reads TGTGCCAGCAGGATCGGGGGGAAGACTGAAGCTTTCTTT. Translated: CASRIGGKTEAFF.

The V call is TRBV5-6, the J call TRBJ2-3; 8 nucleotides agree with TRBD2. This CDR3 is 15 amino acids long. Unmatched junction bases numbered 6, after V lost 4 bases and J lost 2 bases. Germline-derived CDR1 and CDR2 are SGHDT and YYEEEE. The CDR3 sequence is CASSPGGGLTDTQYF. CDR3 nucleotides: TGTGCCAGCAGCCCTGGCGGGGGGCTCACAGATACGCAGTATTTT.

The rearrangement links TRBV7-9 to TRBJ1-3, with D hard to call. This CDR3 is built from 13 residues. V dropped 3 bases and J dropped 8 bases, with 11 bases sitting between them. The germline CDR1 and CDR2 sequences are SEHNR and FQNEAQ (reference sequence). CDR3 loop: CASSFGTVDTIYF. The CDR3 coding sequence is TGTGCCAGCAGCTTCGGAACAGTAGACACCATATATTTT. Complete variable domain (other parts from reference TRBV7-9 and TRBJ1-3): DTGVSQNPRHKITKRGQNVTFRCDPISEHNRLYWYRQTLGQGPEFLTYFQNEAQLEKSRLLSDRFSAERPKGSFSTLEIQRTEQGDSAMYLCASSFGTVDTIYFGEGSWLTVV.

CDR3 nucleotide sequence: TGTGCCAGCAGCTCAACGACAGGGTTGGCGAACACTGAAGCTTTCTTT. This gives the protein CASSSTTGLANTEAFF. The chain carries TRBV7-9 and TRBJ1-1, with 7 bases aligning to TRBD1. The germline CDR1 and CDR2 sequences are SEHNR and FQNEAQ (reference sequence). There are 16 residues in the CDR3. Trimming at V came to 4 bases and at J to 1 base, leaving 9 bases not matched to a gene.

The V gene is TRBV19, the J gene TRBJ2-7; a weak D match, TRBD1 (5 bases). The V and J ends lost 1 base and 2 bases respectively, with 12 bases between them. Per the germline V gene, CDR1 is LNHDA and CDR2 is SQIVND (reference sequence). The CDR3 covers 15 residues. The CDR3 nucleotides are TGTGCCAGTAGTATAGCGGCAGGGCAAACCTACGAGCAGTACTTC. This codes for CASSIAAGQTYEQYF.

V is TRBV9 and J is TRBJ2-3; 11 positions agree with TRBD2. This CDR3 has 15 amino acids. Per the germline V gene, CDR1 is SGDLS and CDR2 is YYNGEE. V lost 3 bases, J lost 4 bases, and 4 bases stayed unmatched. CDR3 in DNA: TGTGCCAGCAGCGGTCTAGCGGGGGGTGCAGATACGCAGTATTTT. This gives the protein CASSGLAGGADTQYF.

This chain uses TRBV30 with TRBJ1-6; 7 bases match TRBD1. Germline loops: CDR1 GTSNPN, CDR2 SVGIG (reference sequence). The CDR3 spans 13 residues. V was pared by 4 bases and J by 9 bases, with 6 bases of the junction left unmatched. CDR3 bases: TGTGCCTGGACCTTGGACAGGTTTTCACCCCTCCACTTT. It encodes CAWTLDRFSPLHF. Together with reference TRBV30 and TRBJ1-6, the CDR3 gives the full variable domain: SQTIHQWPATLVQPVGSPLSLECTVEGTSNPNLYWYRQAAGRGLQLLFYSVGIGQISSEVPQNLSASRPQDRQFILSSKKLLLSDSGFYLCAWTLDRFSPLHFGNGTRLTVT.

V gene TRBV5-1 combines with J gene TRBJ2-7, with D perhaps matching TRBD1 (5 bases). Germline V lookup: CDR1 SGHRS, CDR2 YFSETQ. The CDR3 loop spans 13 amino acids. Deletions cut 0 bases from V and 3 bases from J, with 7 bases between. For the CDR3, the DNA is TGCGCCAGCAGCTTGGACAGGATCTACGAGCAGTACTTC. It specifies CASSLDRIYEQYF.

This chain links TRBV29-1 with TRBJ1-2, with 9 bases lining up with TRBD1. Germline V lookup: CDR1 SQVTM, CDR2 ANQGSEA. J was trimmed by 0 bases and V by 1 base; bases with no gene match: 3. The CDR3 is 15 residues long. CDR3 region: CSVEGWDRANYGYTF. The CDR3 bases are TGCAGCGTTGAAGGGTGGGACAGGGCTAACTATGGCTACACCTTC.

This chain connects TRBV4-1 to TRBJ1-4; TRBD1 matches 9 bases. The J segment lost 8 bases and the V segment lost 4 bases, leaving 8 bases of the junction unmatched. The CDR3 sequence is 15 residues long. The V gene's germline CDR1 is MGHRA and CDR2 YSYEKL. The CDR3 sequence is CASSRPGTGQEKLFF. The CDR3 DNA sequence: TGCGCCAGCAGCCGCCCCGGGACAGGGCAAGAAAAACTGTTTTTT.

J is TRBJ2-7 and V is TRBV25-1; D is ambiguous. Germline lookup yields CDR1 MGHDK and CDR2 SYGVNS. This CDR3 is built from 13 residues. V lost 4 bases and J 2 bases, leaving 9 bases between the germline ends. The CDR3: CASSGPGTYEQYF. The CDR3 DNA follows: TGTGCCAGCAGTGGCCCAGGCACCTACGAGCAGTACTTC.

This clone showed up just a few times. The chain has TRBV11-2 and TRBJ1-2; no clear D. V lost 1 base, J lost 3 bases, and 18 bases lay in between. The CDR3 totals 17 residues. Germline V lookup: CDR1 SGHAT, CDR2 FQNNGV. This CDR3 is CASSLAVTRVSDYGYTF. CDR3 coding DNA: TGTGCCAGCAGCTTAGCGGTAACACGGGTTTCGGACTATGGCTACACCTTC.

This chain joins TRBV2 and TRBJ1-1, with D uncertain. Per germline, CDR1 SNHLY and CDR2 FYNNEI. V lost 8 bases and J lost 1, with 8 bases in between. This CDR3 is built from 12 residues. The chain's CDR3 is CASYGENTEAFF. CDR3 in DNA: TGTGCCAGCTACGGTGAGAACACTGAAGCTTTCTTT.